This is a list of T cell receptor beta chains from one sample in a study of T cells in Graves' hyperthyroidism and ophthalmopathy. TCRdb ran MiXCR on the multiplex PCR reads and lists one entry per CDR3 protein. The repertoire consists of fewer than 600,000 distinct CDR3 sequences, with approximately 14% occurring once and the leading ten covering around a sixth. Source material: blood. The receptors stem from a woman younger than 30 with Graves' hyperthyroidism. CDR3s include the opening cysteine and the closing phenylalanine or tryptophan. A D gene is named only where the DNA matches it firmly. For some rows the clone size is stated as once, few or many, or as a class when expanded; others skip it.

.,TRBJ2-3,TRBV15,many,TGTGCCACCAGCAGAGAGCGACTAGGGCAGTATTTT,CATSRERLGQYF
.,TRBJ2-7,TRBV20-1,few,TGCAGTGCTAGAGATAGGAGGGGAAAGAAATACGAGCAGTACTTC,CSARDRRGKKYEQYF
.,TRBJ2-1,TRBV10-3,many,TGTGCCATCAGTGCGGGGAGCGACAATGAGCAGTTCTTC,CAISAGSDNEQFF
.,TRBJ1-2,TRBV30,.,TGTGCCTGGAGTGAAGGGGGTGGCTACACCTTC,CAWSEGGGYTF
TRBD2,TRBJ2-7,TRBV5-1,many,TGCGCCAGCAGCCCCGCCGGGACTAGCGGCTCCTACGAGCAGTACTTC,CASSPAGTSGSYEQYF
.,TRBJ2-7,TRBV12-3/TRBV12-4,many,TGTGCCAGCACCGTAGGGGGCTCCTACGAGCAGTACTTC,CASTVGGSYEQYF
.,TRBJ1-1,TRBV18,many,TGTGCCAGCTCACGGCTCGGGAACACTGAAGCTTTCTTT,CASSRLGNTEAFF
.,TRBJ1-5,TRBV6-1,many,TGTGCCAGCAGCTTGGGCCGGGGGGACAATCAGCCCCAGCATTTT,CASSLGRGDNQPQHF
.,TRBJ1-2,TRBV19,.,TGTGCCAGTAGTCCCCGCACCGTGAGGCTAGACAGTCTACTCTATGGCTACACCTTC,CASSPRTVRLDSLLYGYTF
TRBD2,TRBJ2-3,TRBV11-3,many,TGTGCCAGCAGCTCACATAGCGGGAGCGATACGCAGTATTTT,CASSSHSGSDTQYF
TRBD1,TRBJ1-2,TRBV2,many,TGTGCCAGCAGTGCGACAGGGGGGAACTATGGCTACACCTTC,CASSATGGNYGYTF
.,TRBJ2-7,TRBV20-1,few,TGCAGTGCTTCTCAGGGTAGGACCTACGAGCAGTACTTC,CSASQGRTYEQYF
.,TRBJ2-1,TRBV2,many,TGTGCCCTAGCGGGACAGGGTGGGTCCTACAATGAGCAGTTCTTC,CALAGQGGSYNEQFF
.,TRBJ2-3,TRBV6-6,few,TGTGCCAGCAGTTACTTCTCTGGGGGTGCAGATACGCAGTATTTT,CASSYFSGGADTQYF
TRBD2,TRBJ2-1,TRBV30,few,TGTGCCTGGTCCCCGGGACTAGCCATTGAGCAGTTCTTC,CAWSPGLAIEQFF
TRBD2,TRBJ2-3,TRBV2,.,TGTGCCAGCCGGGACTACGGCTCGTTCACAGATACGCAGTATTTT,CASRDYGSFTDTQYF
.,TRBJ2-6,TRBV5-5,few,TGTGCCAGCAGCTTGGGTCCCCTCTCTGGGGCCAACGTCCTGACTTTC,CASSLGPLSGANVLTF
.,TRBJ1-2,TRBV7-9,.,TGTGCCAGCAGCCCATATATCCCCGGGCACACTTCTAACTATGGCTACACCTTC,CASSPYIPGHTSNYGYTF
TRBD2,TRBJ2-5,TRBV20-1,many,TGCAGTGCTAGAGCCCGACTAGCGGGAGTACAAGAGACCCAGTACTTC,CSARARLAGVQETQYF
TRBD1,TRBJ2-1,TRBV4-1,.,TGCGCCAGCAGCCAACCTGGGACAGGGGGCGCGCAGTTCTTC,CASSQPGTGGAQFF
TRBD1,TRBJ2-7,TRBV9,few,TGTGCCAGCAGCAAGGTCGGGACAGCAGTCTCCTACGAGCAGTACTTC,CASSKVGTAVSYEQYF
.,TRBJ1-5,TRBV5-8,.,TGTGCCAGCAGCTTGAAACAGGGATATATTAATCAGCCCCAGCATTTT,CASSLKQGYINQPQHF
.,TRBJ1-4,TRBV12-3/TRBV12-4,many,TGTGCCAGCAGTTTATTTGGAGGGGCGGGGGAAAAACTGTTTTTT,CASSLFGGAGEKLFF
.,TRBJ2-2,TRBV10-3,few,TGTGCCATCAGCTTCACCGGGGAGCTGTTTTTT,CAISFTGELFF
.,TRBJ2-7,TRBV7-9,many,TGTGCCAGCAGCCGCGCCCAGGGGACCTACGAGCAGTACTTC,CASSRAQGTYEQYF
.,TRBJ2-7,TRBV6-1,.,TGTGCCAGCAGTGAAGAGGGGCCCAGGGACGAGCAGTACTTC,CASSEEGPRDEQYF
.,TRBJ1-5,TRBV27,many,TGTGCCAGCAGTTTCGGGGGGGCTAGGGTCGCCAATCAGCCCCAGCATTTT,CASSFGGARVANQPQHF
.,TRBJ2-3,TRBV5-1,many,TGCGCCAGCAGCCCCCAGGACGGAAGCACAGATACGCAGTATTTT,CASSPQDGSTDTQYF
.,TRBJ2-5,TRBV18,many,TGTGCCAGCTCACCACCGGTCCAAGAGACCCAGTACTTC,CASSPPVQETQYF
TRBD1,TRBJ1-6,TRBV5-1,many,TGCGCCAGCAGTCCGACAGGGGGCTCGGGTAATTCACCCCTCCACTTT,CASSPTGGSGNSPLHF
.,TRBJ2-7,TRBV12-3/TRBV12-4,many,TGTGCCAGCAGTTTCCAGGGACGGCAATTCTACGAGCAGTACTTC,CASSFQGRQFYEQYF
.,TRBJ2-5,TRBV27,.,TGTGCCAGCAGTTTAAGGAAGGATTCCGAGACCCAGTACTTC,CASSLRKDSETQYF
.,TRBJ1-1,TRBV29-1,many,TGCAGCGTTATTGAGGTGGGCACTGAAGCTTTCTTT,CSVIEVGTEAFF
.,TRBJ1-4,TRBV29-1,once,TGCAGCGGGGGACGGGAAACTAATGAAAAACTGTTTTTT,CSGGRETNEKLFF
.,TRBJ2-1,TRBV9,many,TGTGCCAGCAGCGCCCGACCCAGCGGAACGAACAATGAGCAGTTCTTC,CASSARPSGTNNEQFF
TRBD1,TRBJ1-4,TRBV7-3,few,TGTGCCAGCAGCCCCGGACAGGGGGCGGCTGAAAAACTGTTTTTT,CASSPGQGAAEKLFF
.,TRBJ2-2,TRBV25-1,many,TGTGCCAGCAGTGAACATGGGGCCGGGGAGCTGTTTTTT,CASSEHGAGELFF
TRBD2,TRBJ2-3,TRBV29-1,many,TGCAGCGTTGTGATGTGGGAGGGGAACACAGATACGCAGTATTTT,CSVVMWEGNTDTQYF
.,TRBJ2-1,TRBV12-3/TRBV12-4,few,TGTGCCAGCAGTTTCTCTTACCCCGGGACCAACATCTTAGCTGAGCAGTTCTTC,CASSFSYPGTNILAEQFF
TRBD1,TRBJ1-3,TRBV3-1,many,TGTGCCAGCAGCGCATGGCCGGGACAGGGGGCGATTGGTAACACCATATATTTT,CASSAWPGQGAIGNTIYF
.,TRBJ1-2,TRBV18,.,TGTGCCAGCTCACCAAATACGGATTATGGCTACACCTTC,CASSPNTDYGYTF
.,TRBJ1-5,TRBV20-1,many,TGCAGTGCTAGAATAGGGGTGCAGCCCCAGCATTTT,CSARIGVQPQHF
TRBD2,TRBJ2-3,TRBV7-9,.,TGTGCCAGCAGCTTATCCGGACTAGCGGGAGCAGATACGCAGTATTTT,CASSLSGLAGADTQYF
TRBD1,TRBJ1-2,TRBV24-1,few,TGTGCCACCAGTGACCGGGACAGGTTCTATGGCTACACCTTC,CATSDRDRFYGYTF
TRBD1,TRBJ1-4,TRBV27,few,TGTGCCAGCTCAGACAGGGAAGGTGAAAAACTGTTTTTT,CASSDREGEKLFF
.,TRBJ2-3,TRBV20-1,many,TGCAGTGCTAGGAAGGGGGCAGATACGCAGTATTTT,CSARKGADTQYF
TRBD2,TRBJ2-1,TRBV19,many,TGTGCCAGTAAAAAGCGGGAGAACAACAATGAGCAGTTCTTC,CASKKRENNNEQFF
TRBD2,TRBJ2-7,TRBV6-6,few,TGTGCCAGCAGTTACTTGACTAGCGGCTCCTACGAGCAGTACTTC,CASSYLTSGSYEQYF
.,TRBJ1-5,TRBV4-1,.,TGCGCCAGCAGCAACCGGGTCCTGGAAAATCAGCCCCAGCATTTT,CASSNRVLENQPQHF
.,TRBJ1-5,TRBV11-2,many,TGTGCCAGCAGCTGGGGACCCAGCAATCAGCCCCAGCATTTT,CASSWGPSNQPQHF
.,TRBJ1-6,TRBV30,many,TGTGCCTGGAGTGTACAGGGCGACTCACCCCTCCACTTT,CAWSVQGDSPLHF
.,TRBJ2-5,TRBV7-8,few,TGTGCCAGCAGCTATAACAGACAAGAGACCCAGTACTTC,CASSYNRQETQYF